One sample yielded the 19 T cell receptor beta chains listed below, sequenced in a study of T cells in tuberculosis. Assay used: immunoSEQ multiplex PCR; TCRdb lists only in-frame clones, some missing. The table records tens of thousands of clones, roughly 95% of them present only once. The sequencing input was PBMCs. The receptor set was obtained from a donor aged 5-35 years with latent tuberculosis or without tuberculosis infection.

V gene TRBV6-5 combines with J gene TRBJ2-3; D perhaps matches TRBD2 (6 bases). The germline V gene has CDR1 MNHEY and CDR2 SVGAGI. V shed 0 bases and J shed 3 bases, with 13 bases lying between them. The CDR3 is 16 amino acids. CDR3 region: CASSYSLAGITDTQYF. The CDR3 nucleotides read TGTGCCAGCAGTTACTCTCTGGCGGGAATTACAGATACGCAGTATTTT.

V is TRBV28 and J is TRBJ2-7; D is possibly TRBD2 (5 bases). Germline assignment: CDR1 MDHEN and CDR2 SYDVKM. Deletions cut 6 bases from V and 2 bases from J, with 17 bases between. This CDR3 is built from 15 residues. This chain's CDR3 is CASSAFWGATYEQYF. CDR3 nucleotides: TGTGCCAGCAGCGCGTTTTGGGGAGCCACCTACGAGCAGTACTTC.

The chain combines TRBV18 with TRBJ1-5; TRBD1 aligns across 7 bases. J was trimmed by 0 bases and V by 6 bases; bases with no gene match: 5. The CDR3 has 15 residues. The germline gives CDR1 KGHSH, CDR2 LQKENI. The CDR3 coding sequence is TGTGCCAGCTCCGGGGGACAGCTTAGCAATCAGCCCCAGCATTTT. Translating it yields CASSGGQLSNQPQHF.

This sequence joins TRBV11-2 and TRBJ2-7; a possible D gene is TRBD1 (6 bases). The germline V gene has CDR1 SGHAT and CDR2 FQNNGV. The germline V and J ends were trimmed by 2 bases and 9 bases, with 14 bases remaining between them. This CDR3 comprises 13 residues. The DNA of the CDR3 is TGTGCCAGCAGCTTAAGTCCTGGGGACATGCAGTACTTC. Protein: CASSLSPGDMQYF.

The rearrangement joins TRBV6-1 to TRBJ1-5; no clear D gene. This CDR3 region has 13 residues. Trimming removed 5 bases at V and 2 bases at J, with 7 bases between. The germline V gene has CDR1 MNHNS and CDR2 SASEGT. This chain's CDR3 is CASSHQGNQPQHF. In nucleotides, the CDR3 is TGTGCCAGCAGTCACCAGGGCAATCAGCCCCAGCATTTT.

The CDR3 nucleotides read TGTGCCAGCAGCTCCGACTACTCCTACGAGCAGTACTTC. Protein: CASSSDYSYEQYF. The chain carries TRBV7-2 and TRBJ2-7; tentative D call: TRBD2 (5 bases). Trimming took 4 bases from V and 0 from J, leaving 7 bases between them. This CDR3 has 13 amino acids. CDR1 SGHTA and CDR2 FQGNSA come from the germline V gene. Full variable domain (rest looked up from reference TRBV7-2 and TRBJ2-7): GAGVSQSPSNKVTEKGKDVELRCDPISGHTALYWYRQSLGQGLEFLIYFQGNSAPDKSGLPSDRFSAERTGGSVSTLTIQRTQQEDSAVYLCASSSDYSYEQYFGPGTRLTVT.

The chain employs TRBV7-6 and TRBJ1-4, with D possibly matching TRBD1 (5 bases). V was pared by 5 bases and J by 8 bases, with 18 bases between. Germline-derived CDR1 and CDR2 are SGHVS and FNYEAQ. The CDR3 has 15 amino acids. The CDR3 region has the DNA TGTGCCAGCAGCGAACCGGGCTCGGCAGGGGAAAAACTGTTTTTT. This translates into CASSEPGSAGEKLFF. The full variable domain, completed using reference TRBV7-6 and TRBJ1-4, is GAGVSQSPRYKVTKRGQDVALRCDPISGHVSLYWYRQALGQGPEFLTYFNYEAQQDKSGLPNDRFSAERPEGSISTLTIQRTEQRDSAMYRCASSEPGSAGEKLFFGSGTQLSVL.

The rearrangement joins TRBV5-4 to TRBJ1-2; D not resolved. The germline gives CDR1 SGHNT, CDR2 YYREEE (reference sequence). This CDR3 has 13 amino acids. V gave up 5 bases and J gave up 0 bases, with 8 bases separating them. CDR3 sequence (DNA): TGTGCCAGCAGTTACACCGCTAACTATGGCTACACCTTC. This codes for CASSYTANYGYTF.

The J gene is TRBJ1-5, the V gene TRBV28, with 7 bases fitting TRBD1. Trimming took 4 bases from V and 5 from J; bases not matched to a gene: 11. CDR1 and CDR2 (germline): MDHEN, SYDVKM. The CDR3 extends over 16 amino acids. Here the CDR3 reads CASSSPGGFGDQPQHF. The CDR3, as DNA: TGTGCCAGCAGTTCCCCAGGGGGGTTTGGGGATCAGCCCCAGCATTTT. Full variable domain (rest looked up from reference TRBV28 and TRBJ1-5): DVKVTQSSRYLVKRTGEKVFLECVQDMDHENMFWYRQDPGLGLRLIYFSYDVKMKEKGDIPEGYSVSREKKERFSLILESASTNQTSMYLCASSSPGGFGDQPQHFGDGTRLSIL.

The rearrangement links TRBV7-2 to TRBJ2-2, with TRBD1 as a possible D gene (6 bases). Trimming removed 1 base from V and 4 bases from J, with 10 bases in between. Germline CDR1 reads SGHTA; CDR2 reads FQGNSA. CDR3 length equals 15 residues. The CDR3 DNA is TGTGCCAGCAGCTTAGTACGGACAGTCACCGGGGAGCTGTTTTTT. It translates to CASSLVRTVTGELFF.

J is TRBJ1-4 and V is TRBV5-1; a possible D gene is TRBD1 (6 bases). Germline V gives CDR1 SGHRS, CDR2 YFSETQ. V was trimmed by 5 bases and J by 4 bases, leaving 12 bases between them. This CDR3 is built from 14 residues. The CDR3 nucleotides read TGCGCCAGCAGACAAGACAGGAGTAATGAAAAACTGTTTTTT. It encodes CASRQDRSNEKLFF.

The genes are TRBV25-1 and TRBJ2-7; 9 bases align to TRBD1. CDR1 is MGHDK and CDR2 is SYGVNS in the germline V gene. CDR3 size: 18 residues. The V and J ends lost 3 bases and 0 bases, in that order; junction bases with no gene match: 12. CDR3 nucleotide sequence: TGTGCCAGCAGTGAGGGACGGAGAACAGGGGGCAGCTCCTACGAGCAGTACTTC. The encoded protein is CASSEGRRTGGSSYEQYF.

This clone showed up just a few times. The CDR3 sequence is CASSLDHPGNQPQHF. CDR3 nucleotide sequence: TGTGCCAGCAGCTTAGACCACCCAGGCAATCAGCCCCAGCATTTT. The V call is TRBV7-9, the J call TRBJ1-5; no reliable D call. The germline V gene has CDR1 SEHNR and CDR2 FQNEAQ (reference sequence). The germline V and J ends were trimmed by 1 base and 2 bases, with 9 bases remaining between them. The CDR3 is made up of 15 amino acids.

The rearrangement joins TRBV23-1 to TRBJ2-5; 9 positions match TRBD2. TRBV23-1 belongs to the ORF category, with a function that is uncertain. This CDR3 has 16 amino acids. J was trimmed by 5 bases and V by 2 bases; bases with no gene match: 9. The CDR3 DNA reads TGCGCCAGCAGTCAAAGAACAGCGGGAGGTGGGGAGACCCAGTACTTC. Amino acids: CASSQRTAGGGETQYF.

V and J are TRBV6-1 and TRBJ1-1, with 9 positions matching TRBD1. Trimming removed 6 bases from V and 3 bases from J; junction bases left unmatched: 5. Per germline, CDR1 MNHNS and CDR2 SASEGT. The length of the CDR3 is 14 residues. CDR3 in amino acids: CASSPGQGYTEAFF. For the CDR3, the DNA is TGTGCCAGCAGCCCGGGACAGGGTTACACTGAAGCTTTCTTT.

The chain has TRBV7-9 and TRBJ1-1; 8 nucleotides match TRBD1. Germline lookup yields CDR1 SEHNR and CDR2 FQNEAQ (reference sequence). The V and J ends lost 2 bases and 6 bases, in that order; junction bases with no gene match: 8. This CDR3 region has 15 residues. CDR3 coding DNA: TGTGCCAGCAGCTTACCCCGGACAGGGACCCCTGAAGCTTTCTTT. Amino acids: CASSLPRTGTPEAFF.

J is TRBJ1-1 and V is TRBV29-1, with D possibly matching TRBD1 (5 bases). The CDR3 is 14 amino acids. V dropped 6 bases and J dropped 1 base, with 15 bases sitting between them. The germline V gene encodes CDR1 SQVTM and CDR2 ANQGSEA. The CDR3 is CSVPPGEGNTEAFF. CDR3 bases: TGCAGCGTCCCCCCGGGGGAGGGGAACACTGAAGCTTTCTTT. Supplemented by reference TRBV29-1 and TRBJ1-1, the full variable domain reads SAVISQKPSRDICQRGTSLTIQCQVDSQVTMMFWYRQQPGQSLTLIATANQGSEATYESGFVIDKFPISRPNLTFSTLTVSNMSPEDSSIYLCSVPPGEGNTEAFFGQGTRLTVV.

The V call is TRBV7-3, the J call TRBJ2-3; 9 bases align to TRBD2. Trimming cost V 2 bases and J 2 bases; bases outside gene matches: 14. CDR1 and CDR2 from the germline V gene are SGHTA and FQGTGA. CDR3 length: 19 residues. In DNA form, the CDR3 reads TGTGCCAGCAGCTTATCCCCCCTCCTAGCGGGGTACAACACAGATACGCAGTATTTT. Translation gives CASSLSPLLAGYNTDTQYF.

The CDR3 nucleotides read TGCGCCAGCAGGCCCACTAGAGGGGGCTACACCTTC. Translating gives CASRPTRGGYTF. This chain joins TRBV5-1 and TRBJ1-2; unclear D gene. V was trimmed by 5 bases and J by 8 bases, leaving 13 bases between them. The CDR3 extends over 12 amino acids. The germline V gene has CDR1 SGHRS and CDR2 YFSETQ.